Listed below are T cell receptor beta chains from one sample, sequenced in a study of OX40 agonist ivuxolimab in advanced cancers. Produced via immunoSEQ multiplex PCR; TCRdb's table is partial and in-frame only. This sample has about 60,000 clones, with 86% found just once. The specimen comprised CD4+ or CD8+ T cells sorted from blood, sampled in a trial of the OX40 agonist ivuxolimab. All receptors derive from an adult with an advanced solid tumor such as melanoma, head and neck, liver or kidney cancer. CDR3s leave out the opening cysteine and the closing phenylalanine or tryptophan. The order of the fields is V gene, J gene, CDR3 protein.

V: TRBV28; J: TRBJ1-1; CDR3: ASSLQQEVTEAF
V: TRBV6-5; J: TRBJ2-1; CDR3: ASRIGQATYNEQF
V: TRBV18; J: TRBJ2-5; CDR3: ASSNGETQY
V: TRBV4-3; J: TRBJ2-1; CDR3: ASSPGRQGRGGHYNEQF
V: TRBV7-3; J: TRBJ1-1; CDR3: ASSLSGGHEAF
V: TRBV7-9; J: TRBJ2-1; CDR3: ASSLLVLGNEQF
V: TRBV25-1; J: TRBJ2-1; CDR3: ASSGEGSYNEQF
V: TRBV10-3; J: TRBJ1-2; CDR3: AISAGANYGYT
V: TRBV5-1; J: TRBJ2-7; CDR3: ASSLVGSGGTYEQY
V: TRBV29-1; J: TRBJ2-5; CDR3: SSTEDSRY
V: TRBV19; J: TRBJ1-2; CDR3: ASTPDPYYGYT
V: TRBV29-1; J: TRBJ1-5; CDR3: SVGGGTADQPQH
V: TRBV6-6; J: TRBJ2-1; CDR3: ASSYAGTFSYNEQF
V: TRBV5-1; J: TRBJ2-2; CDR3: ASSLSGTGNTGELF
V: TRBV27; J: TRBJ2-7; CDR3: ASRFRAYEPVQQY
V: TRBV7-6; J: TRBJ2-1; CDR3: ASSLRTGPNEQF
V: TRBV5-1; J: TRBJ1-4; CDR3: ASSVEGARGEKLF
V: TRBV6-5; J: TRBJ2-7; CDR3: ASSTAGTAYEQY
V: TRBV7-2; J: TRBJ2-5; CDR3: ASLRGGGRETQY
V: TRBV5-5; J: TRBJ2-1; CDR3: ASSWEDRDNEQF
V: TRBV6-1; J: .; CDR3: ASSKGREQY
V: TRBV10-3; J: TRBJ2-5; CDR3: AISRQGVQETQY
V: TRBV5-4; J: TRBJ1-2; CDR3: ASGTLNRDRGYT
V: TRBV5-4; J: TRBJ1-1; CDR3: ASSLGTENTEAF
V: TRBV7-2; J: TRBJ1-5; CDR3: ASSLGDSNQPQH
V: TRBV19; J: TRBJ1-5; CDR3: ASKLGTSNQPQH
V: TRBV2; J: TRBJ1-1; CDR3: ATSGAKTEAF
V: TRBV10-3; J: TRBJ2-7; CDR3: AISGGDEQY
V: TRBV7-9; J: TRBJ2-1; CDR3: ASSKRGNEQF
V: TRBV19; J: TRBJ2-1; CDR3: ASSRGLAGGSNYNEQF
V: TRBV29-1; J: TRBJ1-4; CDR3: SVGRQRGEKLF
V: TRBV7-9; J: TRBJ2-7; CDR3: ASSLSGAGEQY
V: TRBV6-5; J: TRBJ2-7; CDR3: ASSRTGAGYEQY
V: TRBV6-5; J: TRBJ2-1; CDR3: ASSRTTQGNEQF
V: TRBV5-1; J: TRBJ2-5; CDR3: ASSRRLGLGETQY
V: TRBV28; J: TRBJ2-3; CDR3: ASSPTRGLSTDTQY
V: TRBV7-3; J: TRBJ2-5; CDR3: ASSLNQRTQY
V: TRBV9; J: TRBJ2-1; CDR3: ASSSSGFPYNEQF
V: TRBV11-1; J: TRBJ1-1; CDR3: ASVWRGGREAF
V: TRBV6-5; J: TRBJ1-1; CDR3: ASLGQGNTEAF
V: TRBV5-1; J: TRBJ2-3; CDR3: ASSLASGGSTDTQY
V: TRBV9; J: TRBJ2-5; CDR3: ASKLDLREETQY
V: TRBV6-1; J: TRBJ2-4; CDR3: ASGGAKNIQY